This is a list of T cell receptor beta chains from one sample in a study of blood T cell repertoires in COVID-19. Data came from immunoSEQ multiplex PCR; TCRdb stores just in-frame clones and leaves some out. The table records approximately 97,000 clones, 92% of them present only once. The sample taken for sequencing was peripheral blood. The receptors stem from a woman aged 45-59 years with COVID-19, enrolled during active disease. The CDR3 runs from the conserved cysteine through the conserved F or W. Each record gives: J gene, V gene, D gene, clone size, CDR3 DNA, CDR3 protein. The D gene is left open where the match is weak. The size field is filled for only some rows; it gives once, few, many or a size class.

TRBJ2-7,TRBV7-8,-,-,TGTGCCAGCAGCTTCCGGGGCTACGAGCAGTACTTC,CASSFRGYEQYF
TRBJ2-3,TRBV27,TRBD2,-,TGTGCCAGCAGTCCAGACCCCCCGGGACTAGCGGGGGGGCGGGCGGCAGATACGCAGTATTTT,CASSPDPPGLAGGRAADTQYF
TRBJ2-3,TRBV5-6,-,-,TGTGCCAGCAGCTTGACTCCCACAGATACGCAGTATTTT,CASSLTPTDTQYF
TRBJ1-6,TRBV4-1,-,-,TGCGCCAGCAGCCAAGTCGAACAGTTTAATTCACCCCTCCACTTT,CASSQVEQFNSPLHF
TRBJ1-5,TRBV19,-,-,TGTGCCAGTAGTATGGGCAGGGGTCTTAATCAGCCCCAGCATTTT,CASSMGRGLNQPQHF
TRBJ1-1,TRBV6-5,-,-,TGTGCCAGCATTCCTACTGGTCCCGGAGGTAGAGCTTTCTTT,CASIPTGPGGRAFF
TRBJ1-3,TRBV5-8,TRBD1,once,TGTGCCAGCAGCTTGGAGACAGGGCGTGGAAACACCATATATTTT,CASSLETGRGNTIYF
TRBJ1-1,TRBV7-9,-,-,TGTGCCAGCAGCTTACAGCGGGGGGCGAGGGAGGAAGCTTTCTTT,CASSLQRGAREEAFF
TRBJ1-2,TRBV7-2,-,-,TGTGCCAGCAGCCCTCCCCAGATAAGCTATGGCTACACCTTC,CASSPPQISYGYTF
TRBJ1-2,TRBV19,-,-,TGTGCCAGTAGTATGGCGGGGGTTGATGGCTACACCTTC,CASSMAGVDGYTF
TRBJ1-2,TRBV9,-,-,TGTGCCAGCAGCGTAGAAGGGGCCCACTATGGCTACACCTTC,CASSVEGAHYGYTF
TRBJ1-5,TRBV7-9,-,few,TGTGCCAGCAGCTTTCAGGCCGGGGGCAATCAGCCCCAGCATTTT,CASSFQAGGNQPQHF
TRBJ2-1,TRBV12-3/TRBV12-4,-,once,TGTGCCAGCAATTGGGACAACAATGAGCAGTTCTTC,CASNWDNNEQFF
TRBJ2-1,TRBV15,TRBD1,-,TGTGCCACCAGTCCGGGGGACAGGGCCTACAATGAGCAGTTCTTC,CATSPGDRAYNEQFF
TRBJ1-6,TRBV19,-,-,TGTGCCAGTAAATCCGGGAATTCACCCCTCCACTTT,CASKSGNSPLHF
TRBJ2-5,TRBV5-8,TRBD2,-,TGTGCCAGCAGCTTGAAACGATCCAGGGAGGGGACCCAGTACTTC,CASSLKRSREGTQYF
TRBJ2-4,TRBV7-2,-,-,TGTGCCAGCAGCTTCCCAGGGGCCAAAAACATTCAGTACTTC,CASSFPGAKNIQYF
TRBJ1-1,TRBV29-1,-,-,TGCAGCGTTGAGGAGGTGAACACTGAAGCTTTCTTT,CSVEEVNTEAFF
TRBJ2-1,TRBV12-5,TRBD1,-,TGTGCTAGTGCCCTCGGGACAGTATCTAATGAGCAGTTCTTC,CASALGTVSNEQFF
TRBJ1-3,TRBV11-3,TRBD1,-,TGTGCCAGCAGCCCTCGGACAGGGCGGTCGGGAAACACCATATATTTT,CASSPRTGRSGNTIYF
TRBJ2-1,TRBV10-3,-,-,TGTGCCATCAGCATAACTTCCCCCGGGTTCAATGAGCAGTTCTTC,CAISITSPGFNEQFF
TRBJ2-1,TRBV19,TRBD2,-,TGTGCCACCTCTTCCGGCGGGGGGACCTACAATGAGCAGTTCTTC,CATSSGGGTYNEQFF
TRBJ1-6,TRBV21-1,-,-,TGTGCCAGCAGCAGACAAACTCCGAATTTCCTCCACTTT,CASSRQTPNFLHF
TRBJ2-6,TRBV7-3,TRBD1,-,TGTGCCAGCAGCTTGGGACAGGCACCGGGTTTAAACTCTGGGGCCAACGTCCTGACTTTC,CASSLGQAPGLNSGANVLTF
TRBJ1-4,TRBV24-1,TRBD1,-,TGTGCCACCAGTGAATGGCAGGGGGCGCCGGAGAATGAAAAACTGTTTTTT,CATSEWQGAPENEKLFF
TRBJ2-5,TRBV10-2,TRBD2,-,TGCGCCAGCGTAAACCAGCGGGGGCAAGAGACCCAGTACTTC,CASVNQRGQETQYF
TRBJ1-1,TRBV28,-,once,TGTGCCAGCAGTTCAACGCGGAATGAAGCTTTCTTT,CASSSTRNEAFF
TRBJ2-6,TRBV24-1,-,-,TGTGCCACCAGTGACCCAGGGACTGGGGCCAACGTCCTGACTTTC,CATSDPGTGANVLTF
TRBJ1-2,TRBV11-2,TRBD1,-,TGTGCCAGCACCTCGACAGGGGGGGTTTATGGCTACACCTTC,CASTSTGGVYGYTF
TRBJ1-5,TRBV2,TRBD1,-,TGTGCCAGCAGGCCCGGGACAGGGGGCGGTCAGCCCCAGCATTTT,CASRPGTGGGQPQHF
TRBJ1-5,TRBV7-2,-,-,TGTGCCAGCAGCTTAGTAGGGGGACAGCCCCAGCATTTT,CASSLVGGQPQHF
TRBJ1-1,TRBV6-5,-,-,TGTGCCAGTTCAGCGCCCGGTCTCTCGGGGACTGAAGCTTTCTTT,CASSAPGLSGTEAFF
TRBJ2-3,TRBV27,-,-,TGTGCCAGCAGTTCCAGGGGGGCGACAGATACGCAGTATTTT,CASSSRGATDTQYF
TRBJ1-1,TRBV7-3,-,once,TGTGCCAGCAGCTCCACGGGGGTCGGGGAAGCTTTCTTT,CASSSTGVGEAFF
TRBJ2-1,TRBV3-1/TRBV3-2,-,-,TGTGCCAGCAATTGGAGTAAGGACAATGAGCAGTTCTTC,CASNWSKDNEQFF
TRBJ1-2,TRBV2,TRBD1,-,TGTGCTATCAGGGGGCAGGTCTATGGCTACACCTTC,CAIRGQVYGYTF
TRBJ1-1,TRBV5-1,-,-,TGCGCCAGCAGTTCAGGGGTCTCTGAAGCTTTCTTT,CASSSGVSEAFF
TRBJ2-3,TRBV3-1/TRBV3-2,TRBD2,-,TGTGCCAGCAGCCAAGAGTCCGTTCGTCTAGCGGGGGGCCGCACAGATACGCAGTATTTT,CASSQESVRLAGGRTDTQYF
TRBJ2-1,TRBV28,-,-,TGTGCCAGCATAACAGCGGGTTCCTCTAATGAGCAGTTCTTC,CASITAGSSNEQFF
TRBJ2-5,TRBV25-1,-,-,TGTGCCAGCAGTCAAGTTGGAGGGCAACCGTGGACCCAGTACTTC,CASSQVGGQPWTQYF
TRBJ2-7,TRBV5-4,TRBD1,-,TGTGCCAGCAGCTCCCCTCGACCCGGGACAGGGGGCTACGAGCAGTACTTC,CASSSPRPGTGGYEQYF
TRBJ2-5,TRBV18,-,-,TGTGCCAGCTCACTCCCCCTTACGGCCCAGTACTTC,CASSLPLTAQYF
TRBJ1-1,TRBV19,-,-,TGTGCCAGTAGTATGAACAGGATGGTGGTGCGTGCTGAAGCTTTCTTT,CASSMNRMVVRAEAFF
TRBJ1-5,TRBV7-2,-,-,TGTGCCAGCAGCCTCACATCAGGGGAGAATCAGCCCCAGCATTTT,CASSLTSGENQPQHF
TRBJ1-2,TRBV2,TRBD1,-,TGTGCCAGCCGGGACAGGGCAGCTAACTATGGCTACACCTTC,CASRDRAANYGYTF
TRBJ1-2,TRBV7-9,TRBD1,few,TGTGCCAGCAGGCCAACCGGGACAGGCTATGGCTACACCTTC,CASRPTGTGYGYTF
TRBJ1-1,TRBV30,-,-,TGTGCCTGGAGCCAGGGGTTTTTCACTGAAGCTTTCTTT,CAWSQGFFTEAFF
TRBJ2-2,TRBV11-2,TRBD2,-,TGTGCCAGCAGCTTTGGAGCGGGGGGACGGGAGCTGTTTTTT,CASSFGAGGRELFF
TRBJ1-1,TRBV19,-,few,TGTGCCAGTAGTATCTCTGGGGGCTCGGCTTTCTTT,CASSISGGSAFF
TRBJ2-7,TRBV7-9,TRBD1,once,TGTGCCAGCAGCCAGACAGGGTTCAAGCAGTACTTC,CASSQTGFKQYF
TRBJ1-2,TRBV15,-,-,TGTGCCACCAGCAGTACAGGGCCGGCGGATGGCTACACCTTC,CATSSTGPADGYTF
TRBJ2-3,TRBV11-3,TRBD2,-,TGTGCCAGCAGCTCCCCAGCGGGGGGTACCTCTAGCACAGATACGCAGTATTTT,CASSSPAGGTSSTDTQYF
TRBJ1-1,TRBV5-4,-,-,TGTGCCAGCAGCTTGAGACAGTTGAACACTGAAGCTTTCTTT,CASSLRQLNTEAFF